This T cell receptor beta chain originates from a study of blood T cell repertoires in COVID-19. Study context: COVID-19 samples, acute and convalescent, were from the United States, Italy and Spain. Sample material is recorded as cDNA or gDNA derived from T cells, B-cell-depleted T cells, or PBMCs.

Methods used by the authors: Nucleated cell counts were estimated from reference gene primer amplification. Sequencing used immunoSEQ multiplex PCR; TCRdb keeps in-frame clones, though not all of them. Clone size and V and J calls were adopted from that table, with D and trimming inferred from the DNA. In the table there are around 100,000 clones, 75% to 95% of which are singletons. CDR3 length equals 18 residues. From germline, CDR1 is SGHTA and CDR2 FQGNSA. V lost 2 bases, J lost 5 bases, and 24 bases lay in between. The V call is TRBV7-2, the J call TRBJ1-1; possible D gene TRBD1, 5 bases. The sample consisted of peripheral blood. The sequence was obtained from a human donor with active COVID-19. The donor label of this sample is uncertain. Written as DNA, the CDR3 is TGTGCCAGCAGCTTAAAAGGGGTTCTGGAAGGGTTAAGGACTGAAGCTTTCTTT. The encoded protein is CASSLKGVLEGLRTEAFF.